This TCR beta chain was identified during a study of glioma-infiltrating T cells. This CDR3 spans 15 amino acids. CDR1 MNHEY and CDR2 SVGEGT come from the germline V gene. V lost 3 bases, J lost 8 bases, and 17 bases lay in between. Amplification of TCR alpha and beta CDR3 regions from RNA used iRepertoire nested multiplex PCR. Using its own MiXCR run on the multiplex PCR reads, TCRdb lists one record per CDR3 protein. The repertoire includes about 180,000 distinct CDR3 sequences, around 45% of them detected once, and 4% to 6.5% sits in the top ten. This chain links TRBV6-2 or TRBV6-3 with TRBJ2-1, with D maybe TRBD2 (7 bases). Specimen: glioma tissue, nonneoplastic brain tissue, or PBMCs (not recorded which). This TCR was recovered from a human donor with low-grade glioma or glioblastoma, undergoing nonglioma brain surgery, or in good health (not recorded which). CDR3 region: CASSYPRGASYEQFF. For the CDR3, the DNA is TGTGCCAGCAGTTATCCCCGGGGGGCCTCCTATGAGCAGTTCTTC.